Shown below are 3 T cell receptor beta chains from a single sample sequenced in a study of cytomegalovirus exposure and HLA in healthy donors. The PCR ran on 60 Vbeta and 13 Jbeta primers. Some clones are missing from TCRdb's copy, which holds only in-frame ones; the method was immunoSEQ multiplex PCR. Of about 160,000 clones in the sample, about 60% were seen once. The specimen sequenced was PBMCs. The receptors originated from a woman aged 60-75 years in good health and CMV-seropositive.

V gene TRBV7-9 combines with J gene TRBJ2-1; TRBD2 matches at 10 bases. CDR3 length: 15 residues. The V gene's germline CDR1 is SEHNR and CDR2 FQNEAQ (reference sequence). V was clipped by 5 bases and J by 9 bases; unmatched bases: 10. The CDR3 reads CASSQRLAGVVEQFF. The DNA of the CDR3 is TGTGCCAGCAGCCAGAGGCTAGCGGGAGTGGTTGAGCAGTTCTTC.

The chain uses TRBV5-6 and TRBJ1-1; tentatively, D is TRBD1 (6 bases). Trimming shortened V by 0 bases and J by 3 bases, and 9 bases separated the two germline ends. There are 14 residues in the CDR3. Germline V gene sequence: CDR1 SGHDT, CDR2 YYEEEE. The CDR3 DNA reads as TGTGCCAGCAGCTTGGCCCCAGGGGACACTGAAGCTTTCTTT. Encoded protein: CASSLAPGDTEAFF.

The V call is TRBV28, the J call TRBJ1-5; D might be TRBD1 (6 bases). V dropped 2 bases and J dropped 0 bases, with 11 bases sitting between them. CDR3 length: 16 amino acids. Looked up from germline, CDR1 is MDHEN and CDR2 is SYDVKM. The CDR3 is CASSLPGASSNQPQHF. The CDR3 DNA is TGTGCCAGCAGTTTACCAGGGGCCTCTAGCAATCAGCCCCAGCATTTT.